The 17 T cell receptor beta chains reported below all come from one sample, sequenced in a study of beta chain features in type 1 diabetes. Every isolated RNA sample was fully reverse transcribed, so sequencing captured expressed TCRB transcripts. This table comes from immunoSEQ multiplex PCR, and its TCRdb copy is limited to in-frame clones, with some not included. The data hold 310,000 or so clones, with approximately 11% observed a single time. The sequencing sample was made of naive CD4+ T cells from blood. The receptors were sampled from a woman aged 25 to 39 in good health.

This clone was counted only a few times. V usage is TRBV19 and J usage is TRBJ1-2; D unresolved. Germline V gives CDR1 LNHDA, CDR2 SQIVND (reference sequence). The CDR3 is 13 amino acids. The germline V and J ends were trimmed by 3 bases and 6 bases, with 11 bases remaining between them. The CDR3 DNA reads TGTGCCAGTAGTATTGGAGTCCTAGATGGCTACACCTTC. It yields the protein CASSIGVLDGYTF.

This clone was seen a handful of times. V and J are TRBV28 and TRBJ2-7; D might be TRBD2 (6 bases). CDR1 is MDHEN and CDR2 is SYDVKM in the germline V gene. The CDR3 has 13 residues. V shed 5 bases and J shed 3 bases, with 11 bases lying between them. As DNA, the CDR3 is TGTGCCAGCAGTCCCGGGGGAGGCTACGAGCAGTACTTC. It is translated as CASSPGGGYEQYF.

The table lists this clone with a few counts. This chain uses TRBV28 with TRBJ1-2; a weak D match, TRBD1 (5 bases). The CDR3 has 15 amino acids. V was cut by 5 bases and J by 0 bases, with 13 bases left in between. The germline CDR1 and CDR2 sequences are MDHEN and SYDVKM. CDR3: CASSPPGGTNYGYTF. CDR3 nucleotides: TGTGCCAGCAGTCCCCCGGGGGGAACTAACTATGGCTACACCTTC.

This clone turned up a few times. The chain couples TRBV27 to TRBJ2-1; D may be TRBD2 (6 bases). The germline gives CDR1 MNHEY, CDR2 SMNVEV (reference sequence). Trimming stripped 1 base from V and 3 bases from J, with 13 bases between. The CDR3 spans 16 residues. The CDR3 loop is CASSLYSGEIYNEQFF. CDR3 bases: TGTGCCAGCAGTTTATATAGCGGAGAGATCTACAATGAGCAGTTCTTC.

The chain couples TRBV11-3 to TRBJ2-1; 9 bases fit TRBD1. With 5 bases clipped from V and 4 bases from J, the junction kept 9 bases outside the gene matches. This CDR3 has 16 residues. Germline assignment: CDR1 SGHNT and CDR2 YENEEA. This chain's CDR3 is CASSRPRTGAYNEQFF. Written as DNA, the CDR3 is TGTGCCAGCAGCCGCCCCAGGACAGGGGCATACAATGAGCAGTTCTTC.

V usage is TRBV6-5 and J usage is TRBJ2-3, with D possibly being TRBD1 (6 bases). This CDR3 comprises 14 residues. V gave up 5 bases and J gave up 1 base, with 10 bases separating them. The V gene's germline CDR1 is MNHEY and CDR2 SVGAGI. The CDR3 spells CASSTRQGTDTQYF. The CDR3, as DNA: TGTGCCAGCAGTACGAGACAGGGCACAGATACGCAGTATTTT.

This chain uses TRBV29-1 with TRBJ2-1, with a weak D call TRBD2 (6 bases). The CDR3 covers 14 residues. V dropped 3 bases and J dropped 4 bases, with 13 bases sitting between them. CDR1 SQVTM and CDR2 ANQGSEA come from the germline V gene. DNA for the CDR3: TGCAGCGTTGAGGATCCGGGAGAGTACAATGAGCAGTTCTTC. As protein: CSVEDPGEYNEQFF.

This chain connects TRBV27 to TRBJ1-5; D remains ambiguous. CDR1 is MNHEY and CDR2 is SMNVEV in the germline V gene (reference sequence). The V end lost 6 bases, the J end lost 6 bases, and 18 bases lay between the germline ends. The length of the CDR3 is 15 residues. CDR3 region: CASSPDPAEGQPQHF. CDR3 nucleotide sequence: TGTGCCAGCAGCCCAGACCCCGCCGAGGGTCAGCCCCAGCATTTT.

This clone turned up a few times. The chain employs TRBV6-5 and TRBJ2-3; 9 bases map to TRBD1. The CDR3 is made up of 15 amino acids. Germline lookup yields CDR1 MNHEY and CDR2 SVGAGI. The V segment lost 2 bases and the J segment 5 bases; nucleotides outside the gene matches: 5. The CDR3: CASSYAGTGLDTQYF. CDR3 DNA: TGTGCCAGCAGTTACGCCGGGACAGGGTTAGATACGCAGTATTTT.

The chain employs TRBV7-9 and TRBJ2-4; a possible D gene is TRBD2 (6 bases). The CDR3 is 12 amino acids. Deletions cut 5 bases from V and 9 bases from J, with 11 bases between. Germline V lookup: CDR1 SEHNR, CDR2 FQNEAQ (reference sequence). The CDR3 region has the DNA TGTGCCAGCAGCCCGGATAGCGGCATTCAGTACTTC. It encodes CASSPDSGIQYF.

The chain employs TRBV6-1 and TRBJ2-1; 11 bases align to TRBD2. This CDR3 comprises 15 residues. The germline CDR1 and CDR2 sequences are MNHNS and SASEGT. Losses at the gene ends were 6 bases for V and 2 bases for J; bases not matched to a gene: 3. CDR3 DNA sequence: TGTGCCAGCAGAACACTAGCGGGAGCCTACAATGAGCAGTTCTTC. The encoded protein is CASRTLAGAYNEQFF.

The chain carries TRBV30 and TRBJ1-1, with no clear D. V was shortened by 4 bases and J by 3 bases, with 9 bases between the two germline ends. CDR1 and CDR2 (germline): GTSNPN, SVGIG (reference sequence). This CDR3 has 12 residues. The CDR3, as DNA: TGTGCCTGGATCGCGGGGTACACTGAAGCTTTCTTT. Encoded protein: CAWIAGYTEAFF.

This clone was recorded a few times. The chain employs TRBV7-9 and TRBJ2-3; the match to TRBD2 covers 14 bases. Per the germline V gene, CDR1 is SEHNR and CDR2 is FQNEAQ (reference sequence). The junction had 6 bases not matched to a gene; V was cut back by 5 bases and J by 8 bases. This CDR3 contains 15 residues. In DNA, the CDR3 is TGTGCCAGCAGCAGACTAGCGGGAGGGCCAGGTACGCAGTATTTT. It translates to CASSRLAGGPGTQYF.

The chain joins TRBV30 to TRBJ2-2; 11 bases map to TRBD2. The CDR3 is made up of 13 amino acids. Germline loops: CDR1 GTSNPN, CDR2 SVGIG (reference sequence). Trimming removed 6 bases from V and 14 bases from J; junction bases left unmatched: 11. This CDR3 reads CACNKGTSGPLFF. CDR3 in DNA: TGTGCCTGTAACAAAGGGACTAGCGGTCCCCTGTTTTTT.

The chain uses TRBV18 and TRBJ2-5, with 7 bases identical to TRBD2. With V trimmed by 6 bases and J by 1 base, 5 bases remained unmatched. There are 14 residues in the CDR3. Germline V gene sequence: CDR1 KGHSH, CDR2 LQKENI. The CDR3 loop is CASSQASGQETQYF. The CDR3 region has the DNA TGTGCCAGCTCCCAAGCTAGCGGCCAAGAGACCCAGTACTTC.

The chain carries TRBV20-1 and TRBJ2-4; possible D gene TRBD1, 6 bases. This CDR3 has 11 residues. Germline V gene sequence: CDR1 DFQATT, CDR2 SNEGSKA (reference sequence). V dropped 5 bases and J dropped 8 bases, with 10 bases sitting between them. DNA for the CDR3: TGCAGTGCTCCACAGGGCTACATTCAGTACTTC. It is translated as CSAPQGYIQYF.

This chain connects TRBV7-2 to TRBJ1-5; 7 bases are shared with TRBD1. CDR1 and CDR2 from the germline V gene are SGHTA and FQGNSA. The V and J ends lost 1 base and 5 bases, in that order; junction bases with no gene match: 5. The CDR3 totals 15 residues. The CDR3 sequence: CASSLGQGLHQPQHF. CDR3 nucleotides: TGTGCCAGCAGCTTAGGACAGGGATTACATCAGCCCCAGCATTTT. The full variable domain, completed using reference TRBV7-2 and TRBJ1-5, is GAGVSQSPSNKVTEKGKDVELRCDPISGHTALYWYRQSLGQGLEFLIYFQGNSAPDKSGLPSDRFSAERTGGSVSTLTIQRTQQEDSAVYLCASSLGQGLHQPQHFGDGTRLSIL.